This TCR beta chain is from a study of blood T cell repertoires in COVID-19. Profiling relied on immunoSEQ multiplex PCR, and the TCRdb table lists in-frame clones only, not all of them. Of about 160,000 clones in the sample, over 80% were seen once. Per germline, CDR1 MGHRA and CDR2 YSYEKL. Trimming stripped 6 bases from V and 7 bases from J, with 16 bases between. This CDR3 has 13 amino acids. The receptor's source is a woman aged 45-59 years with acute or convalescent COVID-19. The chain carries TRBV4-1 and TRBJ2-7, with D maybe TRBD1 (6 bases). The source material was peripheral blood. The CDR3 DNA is TGCGCCAGCAGTACGTTAGGGCAGGGGGAGCAGTACTTC. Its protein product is CASSTLGQGEQYF.